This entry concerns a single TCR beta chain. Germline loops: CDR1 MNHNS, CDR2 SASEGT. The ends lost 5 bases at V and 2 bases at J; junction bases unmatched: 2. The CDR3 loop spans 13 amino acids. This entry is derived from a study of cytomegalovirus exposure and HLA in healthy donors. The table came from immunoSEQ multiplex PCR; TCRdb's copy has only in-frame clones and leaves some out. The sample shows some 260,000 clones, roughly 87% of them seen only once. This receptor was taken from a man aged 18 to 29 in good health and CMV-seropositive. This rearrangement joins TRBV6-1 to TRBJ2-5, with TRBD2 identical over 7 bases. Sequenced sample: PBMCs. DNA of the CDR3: TGTGCCAGCAGTAAGGGACTACAAGAGACCCAGTACTTC. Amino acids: CASSKGLQETQYF.